The 16 T cell receptor beta chains below come from one sample, sequenced in a study of cytomegalovirus exposure and HLA in healthy donors. Libraries were prepared by immunoSEQ multiplex PCR; TCRdb keeps only in-frame clonotypes and omits some of them. The sample lists 100,000 to 150,000 clones; 89% were seen once. Specimen: PBMCs. The receptors shown here come from a woman aged 18-29 years in good health and CMV-seronegative.

This clone was seen once. This chain joins TRBV7-9 and TRBJ1-1, with TRBD1 identical over 8 bases. With V trimmed by 1 base and J by 5 bases, 3 bases remained unmatched. Germline CDR1 and CDR2: SEHNR and FQNEAQ (reference sequence). The CDR3 covers 14 residues. This chain's CDR3 is CASSLGQGRTEAFF. Here the CDR3 DNA reads TGTGCCAGCAGCTTAGGACAGGGGAGGACTGAAGCTTTCTTT.

The chain uses TRBV19 and TRBJ2-2, with D possibly TRBD1 on 6 matching bases. V was pared by 7 bases and J by 6 bases, with 18 bases between. Germline CDR1 is LNHDA and CDR2 is SQIVND (reference sequence). The CDR3 is made up of 15 amino acids. CDR3 nucleotides: TGTGCCAGTAACGGACAGCCCCTAGGGTCCGGGGAGCTGTTTTTT. Translated: CASNGQPLGSGELFF. The entire variable domain, with the rest obtained from reference TRBV19 and TRBJ2-2, is as follows: DGGITQSPKYLFRKEGQNVTLSCEQNLNHDAMYWYRQDPGQGLRLIYYSQIVNDFQKGDIAEGYSVSREKKESFPLTVTSAQKNPTAFYLCASNGQPLGSGELFFGEGSRLTVL.

The chain couples TRBV6-5 to TRBJ1-2; tentative D call: TRBD1 (5 bases). The CDR3 extends over 13 amino acids. Germline values: CDR1 MNHEY, CDR2 SVGAGI. The V and J ends lost 2 bases and 5 bases respectively, with 9 bases between them. The CDR3 spells CASSYLQGYGYTF. The DNA of the CDR3 is TGTGCCAGCAGTTACCTCCAGGGTTATGGCTACACCTTC.

This clone is medium-sized within its sample. The rearrangement joins TRBV7-9 to TRBJ1-2; 9 bases are a match to TRBD1. Trimming cost V 2 bases and J 3 bases; bases outside gene matches: 7. Germline V gene data show CDR1 as SEHNR and CDR2 as FQNEAQ (reference sequence). The CDR3 spans 16 residues. CDR3 bases: TGTGCCAGCAGCTTAAACGTGAGGACAGGGGACTATGGCTACACCTTC. Amino acids: CASSLNVRTGDYGYTF.

This chain connects TRBV27 to TRBJ1-1; no firm D call. This CDR3 is 14 amino acids long. The V end lost 0 bases, the J end lost 4 bases, and 9 bases lay between the germline ends. Germline CDR1 MNHEY, CDR2 SMNVEV (reference sequence). In DNA, the CDR3 is TGTGCCAGCAGTTTATCAGAGGGATCCACTGAAGCTTTCTTT. Its protein is CASSLSEGSTEAFF.

This clone was seen more than once but under ten times. The chain uses TRBV2 and TRBJ2-7, with D perhaps TRBD1 (6 bases). This CDR3 region has 14 residues. V was clipped by 5 bases and J by 0 bases, with 11 bases between them. CDR1 is SNHLY, CDR2 FYNNEI, per germline. The CDR3: CASSPQGFSYEQYF. The CDR3 DNA follows: TGTGCCAGCAGTCCCCAGGGGTTCTCCTACGAGCAGTACTTC.

The rearrangement links TRBV6-1 to TRBJ1-5, with TRBD1 identical over 8 bases. J lost 5 bases, V lost 7 bases, and 7 bases had no gene match. This CDR3 is built from 14 residues. CDR1 and CDR2 from the germline V gene are MNHNS and SASEGT. CDR3 sequence: CASIIDRGHQPQHF. The CDR3 coding sequence is TGTGCCAGCATCATTGACAGGGGCCATCAGCCCCAGCATTTT.

The J gene is TRBJ2-1, the V gene TRBV7-9; D remains ambiguous. This CDR3 spans 15 amino acids. Trimming removed 2 bases at V and 0 bases at J, with 8 bases between. Germline loops: CDR1 SEHNR, CDR2 FQNEAQ (reference sequence). The CDR3 is CASSLFRSSYNEQFF. DNA for the CDR3: TGTGCCAGCAGCTTATTCCGGAGCTCCTACAATGAGCAGTTCTTC.

The V gene is TRBV10-3, the J gene TRBJ2-3; D possibly corresponds to TRBD2 (5 bases). The germline V gene has CDR1 ENHRY and CDR2 SYGVKD. Trimming stripped 3 bases from V and 7 bases from J, with 20 bases between. The CDR3 loop spans 16 amino acids. CDR3 DNA sequence: TGTGCCATCAGTGACGGGGTGGGCGGACCCGGGAATACGCAGTATTTT. Its translation is CAISDGVGGPGNTQYF.

The gene calls are TRBV2 and TRBJ2-5; 8 bases fit TRBD2. After removal of 6 bases from V and 0 bases from J, the junction contained 12 bases not matched to a gene. CDR3 length equals 17 residues. CDR1 is SNHLY and CDR2 is FYNNEI in the germline V gene. The CDR3 sequence is CASRPHRGGGYQETQYF. CDR3 bases: TGTGCCAGCAGACCCCATCGGGGGGGCGGGTACCAAGAGACCCAGTACTTC.

The chain uses TRBV19 and TRBJ2-7, with a possible D match to TRBD1 (6 bases). This CDR3 has 13 amino acids. Trimming stripped 10 bases from V and 0 bases from J, with 13 bases between. Germline V lookup: CDR1 LNHDA, CDR2 SQIVND (reference sequence). The DNA of the CDR3 is TGTGCCACCGGGACAACAAGCTCCTACGAGCAGTACTTC. It is translated as CATGTTSSYEQYF.

This clone was counted once. The chain uses TRBV27 and TRBJ1-2, with D uncertain. V was pared by 4 bases and J by 4 bases, with 13 bases between. Germline-derived CDR1 and CDR2 are MNHEY and SMNVEV (reference sequence). The CDR3 is 14 amino acids. The DNA of the CDR3 is TGTGCCAGCAGTTCTTGGGCCGACGGCTATGGCTACACCTTC. Amino acid sequence: CASSSWADGYGYTF.

This clone was counted between two and nine times. The rearrangement joins TRBV5-5 to TRBJ1-1; 10 bases match TRBD1. The CDR3 runs to 14 residues. V was clipped by 4 bases and J by 3 bases; unmatched bases: 3. The V gene's germline CDR1 is SGHKS and CDR2 YYEKEE (reference sequence). The CDR3 coding sequence is TGTGCCAGCAGCCGGACAGGGGGGGACACTGAAGCTTTCTTT. Amino acids: CASSRTGGDTEAFF.

This chain uses TRBV6-5 with TRBJ1-2; maybe TRBD1 (5 bases). The V end lost 3 bases, the J end lost 5 bases, and 13 bases lay between the germline ends. Germline CDR1 MNHEY, CDR2 SVGAGI. The CDR3 runs to 14 residues. CDR3 amino acids: CASSYGLGGYGYTF. CDR3 DNA: TGTGCCAGCAGTTATGGCCTCGGGGGATATGGCTACACCTTC.

The V gene is TRBV27, the J gene TRBJ1-3, with D possibly matching TRBD1 (6 bases). V was pared by 8 bases and J by 2 bases, with 13 bases between. The germline V gene has CDR1 MNHEY and CDR2 SMNVEV (reference sequence). The CDR3 runs to 14 residues. CDR3 DNA sequence: TGTGCCAGCTCCCGGGGGGGCCCTGGAAACACCATATATTTT. Protein sequence: CASSRGGPGNTIYF.

The gene calls are TRBV7-3 and TRBJ2-1; 10 bases align to TRBD2. Germline CDR1 reads SGHTA; CDR2 reads FQGTGA. With V trimmed by 5 bases and J by 0 bases, 16 bases remained unmatched. This CDR3 comprises 20 residues. The CDR3 region is CASSRSGASGGRSSYNEQFF. The CDR3 DNA reads TGTGCCAGCAGCAGATCTGGGGCTAGCGGGGGCCGAAGCTCCTACAATGAGCAGTTCTTC.